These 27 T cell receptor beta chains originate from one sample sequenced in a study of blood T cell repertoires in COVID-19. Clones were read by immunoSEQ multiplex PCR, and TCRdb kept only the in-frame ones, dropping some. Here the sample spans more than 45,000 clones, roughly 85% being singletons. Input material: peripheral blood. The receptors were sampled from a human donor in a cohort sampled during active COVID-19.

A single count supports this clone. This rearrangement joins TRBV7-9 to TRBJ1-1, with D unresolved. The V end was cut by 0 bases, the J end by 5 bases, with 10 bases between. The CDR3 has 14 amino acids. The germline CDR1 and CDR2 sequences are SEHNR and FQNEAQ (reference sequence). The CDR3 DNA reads TGTGCCAGCAGCTTAGCGGGCGGCGGGACTGAAGCTTTCTTT. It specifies CASSLAGGGTEAFF.

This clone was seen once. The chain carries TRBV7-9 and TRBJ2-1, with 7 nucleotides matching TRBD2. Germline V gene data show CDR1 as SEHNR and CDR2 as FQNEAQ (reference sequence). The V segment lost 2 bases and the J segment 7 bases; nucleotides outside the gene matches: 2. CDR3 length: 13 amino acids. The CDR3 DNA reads TGTGCCAGCAGCTTAATCGGGGGGAATGAGCAGTTCTTC. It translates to CASSLIGGNEQFF.

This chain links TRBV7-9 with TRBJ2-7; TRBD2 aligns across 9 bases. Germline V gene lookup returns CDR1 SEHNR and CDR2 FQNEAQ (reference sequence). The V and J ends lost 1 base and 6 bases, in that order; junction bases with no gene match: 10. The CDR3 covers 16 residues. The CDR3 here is CASSLGHSGSLGEQYF. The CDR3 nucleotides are TGTGCCAGCAGCTTAGGCCATAGCGGGAGTCTAGGCGAGCAGTACTTC.

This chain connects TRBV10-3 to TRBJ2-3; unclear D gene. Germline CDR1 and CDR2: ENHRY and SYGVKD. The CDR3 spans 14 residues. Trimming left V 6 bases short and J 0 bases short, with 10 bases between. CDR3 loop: CAIRAADSTDTQYF. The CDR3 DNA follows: TGTGCCATCAGGGCGGCAGATAGCACAGATACGCAGTATTTT.

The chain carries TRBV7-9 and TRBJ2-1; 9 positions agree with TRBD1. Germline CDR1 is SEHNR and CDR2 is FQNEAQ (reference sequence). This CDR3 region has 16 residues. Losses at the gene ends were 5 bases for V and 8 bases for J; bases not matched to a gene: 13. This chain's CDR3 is CASSPLKGTGPDEQFF. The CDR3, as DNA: TGTGCCAGCAGCCCCCTGAAAGGGACAGGGCCTGATGAGCAGTTCTTC.

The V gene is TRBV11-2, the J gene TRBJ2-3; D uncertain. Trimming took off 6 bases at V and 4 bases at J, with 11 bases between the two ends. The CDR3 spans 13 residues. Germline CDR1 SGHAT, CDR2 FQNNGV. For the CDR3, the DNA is TGTGCCAGCAGATTGTTCAGCGCAGATACGCAGTATTTT. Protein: CASRLFSADTQYF. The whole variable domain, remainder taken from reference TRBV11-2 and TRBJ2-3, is EAGVAQSPRYKIIEKRQSVAFWCNPISGHATLYWYQQILGQGPKLLIQFQNNGVVDDSQLPKDRFSAERLKGVDSTLKIQPAKLEDSAVYLCASRLFSADTQYFGPGTRLTVL.

The CDR3 protein is CASGQGDSYEQYF. CDR3 nucleotides: TGCGCCAGCGGGCAGGGGGATTCCTACGAGCAGTACTTC. The chain links TRBV10-1 to TRBJ2-7, with TRBD1 matching over 7 bases. Germline assignment: CDR1 WNHNN and CDR2 SYGVQD (reference sequence). The trim removed 8 bases at V and 1 base at J, leaving 5 bases unmatched. CDR3 size: 13 residues.

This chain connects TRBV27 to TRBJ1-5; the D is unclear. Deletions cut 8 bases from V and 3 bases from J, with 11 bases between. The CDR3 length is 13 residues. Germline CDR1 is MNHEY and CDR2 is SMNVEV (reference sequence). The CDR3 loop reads CASGFGSNQPQHF. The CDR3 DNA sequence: TGTGCCAGCGGCTTCGGGTCCAATCAGCCCCAGCATTTT.

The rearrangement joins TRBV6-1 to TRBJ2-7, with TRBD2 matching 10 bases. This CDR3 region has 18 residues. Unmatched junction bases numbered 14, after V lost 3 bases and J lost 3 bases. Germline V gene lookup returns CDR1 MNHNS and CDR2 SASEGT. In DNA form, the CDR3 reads TGTGCCAGCAGTGAGAGGTCCGGTACTAGCGGGGCTATCTACGAGCAGTACTTC. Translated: CASSERSGTSGAIYEQYF.

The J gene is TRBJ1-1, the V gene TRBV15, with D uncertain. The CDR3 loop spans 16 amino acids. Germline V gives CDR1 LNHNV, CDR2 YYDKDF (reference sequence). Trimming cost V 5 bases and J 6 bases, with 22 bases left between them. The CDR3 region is CATSDILRGSLPEAFF. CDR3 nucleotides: TGTGCCACCAGCGATATTCTGCGGGGATCCCTCCCTGAAGCTTTCTTT.

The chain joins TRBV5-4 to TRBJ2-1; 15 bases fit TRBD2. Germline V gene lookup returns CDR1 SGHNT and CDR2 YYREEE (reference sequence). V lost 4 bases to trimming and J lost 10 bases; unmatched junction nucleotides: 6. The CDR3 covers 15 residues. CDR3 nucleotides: TGTGCCAGCAGCGCTCGGACTAGCGGGAGGGAAGAGCAGTTCTTC. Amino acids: CASSARTSGREEQFF.

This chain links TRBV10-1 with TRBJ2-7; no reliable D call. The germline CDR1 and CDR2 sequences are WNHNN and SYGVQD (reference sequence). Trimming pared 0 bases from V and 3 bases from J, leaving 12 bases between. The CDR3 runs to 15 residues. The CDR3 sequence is CASSESGVSFYEQYF. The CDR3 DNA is TGCGCCAGCAGTGAGTCGGGTGTTAGCTTCTACGAGCAGTACTTC.

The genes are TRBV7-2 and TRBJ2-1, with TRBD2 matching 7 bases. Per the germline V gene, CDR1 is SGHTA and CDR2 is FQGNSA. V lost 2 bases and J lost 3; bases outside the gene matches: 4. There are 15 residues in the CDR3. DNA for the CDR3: TGTGCCAGCAGCTTAATAGGCGGGAGCTACAATGAGCAGTTCTTC. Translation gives CASSLIGGSYNEQFF.

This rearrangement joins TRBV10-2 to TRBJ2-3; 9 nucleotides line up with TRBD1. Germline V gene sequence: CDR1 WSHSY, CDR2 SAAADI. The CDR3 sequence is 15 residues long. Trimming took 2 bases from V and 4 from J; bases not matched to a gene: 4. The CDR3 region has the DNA TGCGCCAGCAGTGAGAACAGGGGGCGCGCAGATACGCAGTATTTT. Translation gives CASSENRGRADTQYF.

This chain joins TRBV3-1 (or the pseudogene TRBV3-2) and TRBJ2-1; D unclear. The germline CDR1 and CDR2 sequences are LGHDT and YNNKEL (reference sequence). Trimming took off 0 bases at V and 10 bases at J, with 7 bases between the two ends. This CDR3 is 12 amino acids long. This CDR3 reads CASSQDVGEQFF. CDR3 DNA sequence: TGTGCCAGCAGCCAAGATGTCGGGGAGCAGTTCTTC.

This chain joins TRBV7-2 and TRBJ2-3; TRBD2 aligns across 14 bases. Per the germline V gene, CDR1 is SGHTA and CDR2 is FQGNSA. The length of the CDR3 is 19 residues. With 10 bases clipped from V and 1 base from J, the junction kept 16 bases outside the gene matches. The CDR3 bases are TGTGCCATCACGTGGGGGACTAGCGGGAGAGGGGGTGGCACAGATACGCAGTATTTT. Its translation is CAITWGTSGRGGGTDTQYF. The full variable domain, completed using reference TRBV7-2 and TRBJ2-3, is GAGVSQSPSNKVTEKGKDVELRCDPISGHTALYWYRQSLGQGLEFLIYFQGNSAPDKSGLPSDRFSAERTGGSVSTLTIQRTQQEDSAVYLCAITWGTSGRGGGTDTQYFGPGTRLTVL.

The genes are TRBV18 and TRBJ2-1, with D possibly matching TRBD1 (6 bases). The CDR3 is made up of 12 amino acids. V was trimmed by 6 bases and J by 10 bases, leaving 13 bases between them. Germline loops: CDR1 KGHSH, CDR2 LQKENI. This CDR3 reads CASSEGGREQFF. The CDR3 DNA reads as TGTGCCAGCTCCGAAGGGGGTAGAGAGCAGTTCTTC.

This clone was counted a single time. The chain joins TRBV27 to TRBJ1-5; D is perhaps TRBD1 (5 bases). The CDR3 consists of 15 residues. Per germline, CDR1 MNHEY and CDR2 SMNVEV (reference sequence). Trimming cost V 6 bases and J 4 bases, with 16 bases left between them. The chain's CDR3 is CASSPGVGANQPQHF. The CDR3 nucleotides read TGTGCCAGCAGCCCCGGTGTAGGGGCTAATCAGCCCCAGCATTTT.

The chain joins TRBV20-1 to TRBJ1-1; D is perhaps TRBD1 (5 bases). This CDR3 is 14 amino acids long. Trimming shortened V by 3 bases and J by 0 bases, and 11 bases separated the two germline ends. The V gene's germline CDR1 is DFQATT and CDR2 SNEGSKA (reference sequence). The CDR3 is CSASWVRVNTEAFF. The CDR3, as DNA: TGCAGTGCTAGTTGGGTCAGGGTGAACACTGAAGCTTTCTTT.

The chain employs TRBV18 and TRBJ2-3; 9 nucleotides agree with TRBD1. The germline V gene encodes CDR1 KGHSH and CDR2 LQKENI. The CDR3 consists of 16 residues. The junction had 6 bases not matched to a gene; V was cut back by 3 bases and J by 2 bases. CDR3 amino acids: CASSPQQQGATDTQYF. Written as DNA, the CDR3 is TGTGCCAGCTCACCCCAGCAACAGGGGGCCACAGATACGCAGTATTTT.

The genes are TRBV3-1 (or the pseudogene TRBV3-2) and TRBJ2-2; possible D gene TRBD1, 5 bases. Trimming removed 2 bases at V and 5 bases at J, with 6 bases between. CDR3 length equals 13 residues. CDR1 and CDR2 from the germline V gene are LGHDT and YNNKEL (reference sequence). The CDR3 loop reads CASSQRGTGELFF. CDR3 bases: TGTGCCAGCAGCCAAAGGGGAACCGGGGAGCTGTTTTTT.

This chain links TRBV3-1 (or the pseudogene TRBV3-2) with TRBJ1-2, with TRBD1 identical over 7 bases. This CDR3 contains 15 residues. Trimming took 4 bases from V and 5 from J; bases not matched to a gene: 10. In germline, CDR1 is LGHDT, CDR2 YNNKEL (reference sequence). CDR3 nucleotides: TGTGCCAGCAGCCCAGAAGGACAGGCCTCATATGGCTACACCTTC. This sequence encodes CASSPEGQASYGYTF.

DNA of the CDR3: TGCGCCAGCAGCTCAGGCAGGATGAACACTGAAGCTTTCTTT. Translated: CASSSGRMNTEAFF. This chain connects TRBV5-1 to TRBJ1-1; D is ambiguous. CDR3 length: 14 residues. The V end was cut by 3 bases, the J end by 0 bases, with 9 bases between. The germline V gene has CDR1 SGHRS and CDR2 YFSETQ.

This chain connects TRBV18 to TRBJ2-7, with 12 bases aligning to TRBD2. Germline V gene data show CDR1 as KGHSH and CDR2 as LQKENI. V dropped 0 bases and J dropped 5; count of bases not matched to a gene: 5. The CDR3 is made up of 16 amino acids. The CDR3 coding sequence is TGTGCCAGCTCACCACCTCTAGCGGGAGGGCTCCACGAGCAGTACTTC. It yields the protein CASSPPLAGGLHEQYF.

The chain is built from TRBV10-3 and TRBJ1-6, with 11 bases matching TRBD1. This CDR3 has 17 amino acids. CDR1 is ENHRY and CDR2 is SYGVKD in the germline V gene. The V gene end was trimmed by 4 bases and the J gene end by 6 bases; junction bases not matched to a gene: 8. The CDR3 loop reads CAISGTLGTGGNSPLHF. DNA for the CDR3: TGTGCCATCAGTGGAACCCTTGGGACAGGGGGTAATTCACCCCTCCACTTT.

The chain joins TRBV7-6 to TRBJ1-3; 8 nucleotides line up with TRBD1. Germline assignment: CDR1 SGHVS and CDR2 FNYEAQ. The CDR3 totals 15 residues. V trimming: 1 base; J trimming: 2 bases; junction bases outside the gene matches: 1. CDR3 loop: CASSLEQGAGNTIYF. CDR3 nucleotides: TGTGCCAGCAGCTTAGAACAGGGGGCTGGAAACACCATATATTTT.

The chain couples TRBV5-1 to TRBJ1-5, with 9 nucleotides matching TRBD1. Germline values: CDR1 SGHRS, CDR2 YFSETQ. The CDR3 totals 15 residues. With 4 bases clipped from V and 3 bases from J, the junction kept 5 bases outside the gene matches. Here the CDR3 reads CASSGTGGPNQPQHF. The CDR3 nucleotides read TGCGCCAGCAGCGGAACAGGGGGCCCCAATCAGCCCCAGCATTTT. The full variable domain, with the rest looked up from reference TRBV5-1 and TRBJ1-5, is KAGVTQTPRYLIKTRGQQVTLSCSPISGHRSVSWYQQTPGQGLQFLFEYFSETQRNKGNFPGRFSGRQFSNSRSEMNVSTLELGDSALYLCASSGTGGPNQPQHFGDGTRLSIL.